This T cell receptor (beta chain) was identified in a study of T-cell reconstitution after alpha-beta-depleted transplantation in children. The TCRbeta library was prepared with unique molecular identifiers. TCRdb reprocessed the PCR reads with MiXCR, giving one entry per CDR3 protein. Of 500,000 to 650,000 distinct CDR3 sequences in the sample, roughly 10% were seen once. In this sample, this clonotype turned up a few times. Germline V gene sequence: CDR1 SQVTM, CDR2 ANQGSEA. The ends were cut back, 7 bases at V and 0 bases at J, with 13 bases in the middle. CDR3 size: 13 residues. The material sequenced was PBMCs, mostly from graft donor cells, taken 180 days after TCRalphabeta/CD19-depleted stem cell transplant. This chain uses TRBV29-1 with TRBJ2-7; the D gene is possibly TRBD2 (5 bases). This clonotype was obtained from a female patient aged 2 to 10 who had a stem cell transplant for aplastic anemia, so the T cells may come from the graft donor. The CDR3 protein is CSAEGLSSYEQYF. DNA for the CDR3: TGCAGCGCCGAAGGACTGTCCTCCTACGAGCAGTACTTC.